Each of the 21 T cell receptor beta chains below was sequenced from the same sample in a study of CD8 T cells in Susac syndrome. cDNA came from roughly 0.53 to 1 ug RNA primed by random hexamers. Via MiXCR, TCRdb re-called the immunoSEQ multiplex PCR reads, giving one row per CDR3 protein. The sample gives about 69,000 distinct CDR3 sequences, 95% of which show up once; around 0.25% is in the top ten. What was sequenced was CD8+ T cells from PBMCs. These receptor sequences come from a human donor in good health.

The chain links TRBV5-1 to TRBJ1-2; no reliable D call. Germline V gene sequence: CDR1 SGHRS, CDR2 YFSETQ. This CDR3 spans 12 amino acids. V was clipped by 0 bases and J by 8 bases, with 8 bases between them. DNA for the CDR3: TGCGCCAGCAGCTTGGGAAGGGAGGGCTACACCTTC. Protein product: CASSLGREGYTF.

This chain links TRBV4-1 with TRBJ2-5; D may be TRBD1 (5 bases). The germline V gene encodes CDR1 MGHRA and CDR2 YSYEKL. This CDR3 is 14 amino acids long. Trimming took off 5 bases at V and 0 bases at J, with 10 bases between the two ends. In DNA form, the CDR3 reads TGCGCCAGCAGCGAGTACAGGTACCAAGAGACCCAGTACTTC. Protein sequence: CASSEYRYQETQYF.

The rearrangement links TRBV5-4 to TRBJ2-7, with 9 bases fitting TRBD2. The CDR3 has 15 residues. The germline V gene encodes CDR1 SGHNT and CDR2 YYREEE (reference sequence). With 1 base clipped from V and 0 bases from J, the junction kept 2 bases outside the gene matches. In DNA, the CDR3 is TGTGCCAGCAGCTTGTCAGCGGGGGGCTCCTACGAGCAGTACTTC. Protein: CASSLSAGGSYEQYF. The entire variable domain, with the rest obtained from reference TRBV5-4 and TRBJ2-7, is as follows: ETGVTQSPTHLIKTRGQQVTLRCSSQSGHNTVSWYQQALGQGPQFIFQYYREEENGRGNFPPRFSGLQFPNYSSELNVNALELDDSALYLCASSLSAGGSYEQYFGPGTRLTVT.

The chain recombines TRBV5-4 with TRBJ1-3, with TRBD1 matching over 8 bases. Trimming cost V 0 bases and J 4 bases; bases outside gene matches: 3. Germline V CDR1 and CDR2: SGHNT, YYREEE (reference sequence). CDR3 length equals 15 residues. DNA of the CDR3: TGTGCCAGCAGCTTGGGGACAGGGAACGGAAACACCATATATTTT. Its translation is CASSLGTGNGNTIYF.

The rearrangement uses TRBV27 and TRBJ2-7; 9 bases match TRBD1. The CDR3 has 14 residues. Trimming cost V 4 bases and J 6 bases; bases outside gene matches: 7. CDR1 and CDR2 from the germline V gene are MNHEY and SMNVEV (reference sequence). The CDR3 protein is CASSSRDRVGEQYF. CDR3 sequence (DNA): TGTGCCAGCAGTTCCCGGGACAGGGTGGGCGAGCAGTACTTC.

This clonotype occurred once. The CDR3 DNA reads TGTGCCAGCAGCCCGGGGACGACGTTTGGCTACGAGCAGTACTTC. Protein: CASSPGTTFGYEQYF. The gene calls are TRBV14 and TRBJ2-7; D may correspond to TRBD1 or TRBD2 (5 bases each). V dropped 4 bases and J dropped 3 bases, with 16 bases sitting between them. The CDR3 runs to 15 residues. The germline V gene has CDR1 SGHDN and CDR2 FVKESK.

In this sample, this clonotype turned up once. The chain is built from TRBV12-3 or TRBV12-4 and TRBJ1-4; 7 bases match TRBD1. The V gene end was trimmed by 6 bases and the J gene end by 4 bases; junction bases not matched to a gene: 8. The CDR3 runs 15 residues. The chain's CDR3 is CASRPQGNGNEKLFF. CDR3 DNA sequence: TGTGCCAGCAGGCCACAGGGGAACGGTAATGAAAAACTGTTTTTT.

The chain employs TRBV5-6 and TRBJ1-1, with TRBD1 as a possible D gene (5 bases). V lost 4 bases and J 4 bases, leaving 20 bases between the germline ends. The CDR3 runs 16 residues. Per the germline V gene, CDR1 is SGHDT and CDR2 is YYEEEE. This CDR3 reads CASSPHVAGWTTEAFF. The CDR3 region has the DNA TGTGCCAGCAGCCCCCATGTGGCAGGGTGGACCACTGAAGCTTTCTTT.

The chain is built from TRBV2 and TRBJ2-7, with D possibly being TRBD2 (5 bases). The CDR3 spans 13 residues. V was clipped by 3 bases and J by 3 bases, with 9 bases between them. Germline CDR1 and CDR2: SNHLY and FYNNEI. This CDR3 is CASSDGLSYEQYV. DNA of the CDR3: TGTGCCAGCAGTGACGGACTGAGCTACGAGCAGTACGTC.

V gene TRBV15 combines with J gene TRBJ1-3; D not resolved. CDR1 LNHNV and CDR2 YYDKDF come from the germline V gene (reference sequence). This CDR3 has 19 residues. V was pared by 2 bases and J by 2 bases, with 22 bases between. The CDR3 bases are TGTGCCACCAGCAGACCTCTTCGAGACGGGGAGGGTGCTGGAAACACCATATATTTT. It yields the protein CATSRPLRDGEGAGNTIYF.

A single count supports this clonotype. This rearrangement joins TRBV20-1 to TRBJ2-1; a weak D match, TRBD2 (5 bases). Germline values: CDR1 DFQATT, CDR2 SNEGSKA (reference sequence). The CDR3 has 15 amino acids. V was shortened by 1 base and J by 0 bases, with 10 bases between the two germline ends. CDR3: CSARGLGSSYNEQFF. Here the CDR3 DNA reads TGCAGTGCTAGAGGGTTGGGGAGCTCCTACAATGAGCAGTTCTTC.

CDR3 bases: TGTGCCAGCAGTCTGACACTGGACGCTGGAAACACCATATATTTT. Translated: CASSLTLDAGNTIYF. V is TRBV28 and J is TRBJ1-3; no clear D. The CDR3 contains 15 residues. Trimming took 5 bases from V and 2 from J, leaving 13 bases between them. Germline lookup yields CDR1 MDHEN and CDR2 SYDVKM.

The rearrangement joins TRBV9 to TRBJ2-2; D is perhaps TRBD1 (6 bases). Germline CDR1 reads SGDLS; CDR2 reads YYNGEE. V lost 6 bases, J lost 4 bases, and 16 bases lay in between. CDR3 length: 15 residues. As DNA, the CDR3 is TGTGCCAGCACCACAGGGTCGGGCGGCACCGGGGAGCTGTTTTTT. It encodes CASTTGSGGTGELFF.

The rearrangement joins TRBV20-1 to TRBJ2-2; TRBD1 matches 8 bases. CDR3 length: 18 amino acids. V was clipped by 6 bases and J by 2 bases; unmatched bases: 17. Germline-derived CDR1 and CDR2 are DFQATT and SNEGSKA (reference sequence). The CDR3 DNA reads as TGCAGTGCAATTAAATTTGGACAGGGCCCTCCTAACACCGGGGAGCTGTTTTTT. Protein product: CSAIKFGQGPPNTGELFF.

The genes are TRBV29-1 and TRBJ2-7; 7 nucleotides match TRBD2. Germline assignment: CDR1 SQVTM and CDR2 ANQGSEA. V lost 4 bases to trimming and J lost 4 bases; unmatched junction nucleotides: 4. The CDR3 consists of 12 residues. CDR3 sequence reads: CSVAEGGYEQYF. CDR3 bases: TGCAGCGTTGCCGAGGGAGGGTACGAGCAGTACTTC.

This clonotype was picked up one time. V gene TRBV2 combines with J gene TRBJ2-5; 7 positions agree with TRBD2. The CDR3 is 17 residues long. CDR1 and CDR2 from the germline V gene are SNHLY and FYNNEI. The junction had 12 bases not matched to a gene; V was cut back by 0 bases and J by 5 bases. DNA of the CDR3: TGTGCCAGCAGTGAAGCGCTTCATGGGAGGGCGCCTGAGACCCAGTACTTC. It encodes CASSEALHGRAPETQYF.

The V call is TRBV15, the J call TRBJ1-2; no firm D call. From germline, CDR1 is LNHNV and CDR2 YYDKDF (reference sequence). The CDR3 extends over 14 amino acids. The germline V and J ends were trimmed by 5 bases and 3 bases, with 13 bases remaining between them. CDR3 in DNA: TGTGCCACCAGCCCAGGAAAGGACTACTATGGCTACACCTTC. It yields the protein CATSPGKDYYGYTF.

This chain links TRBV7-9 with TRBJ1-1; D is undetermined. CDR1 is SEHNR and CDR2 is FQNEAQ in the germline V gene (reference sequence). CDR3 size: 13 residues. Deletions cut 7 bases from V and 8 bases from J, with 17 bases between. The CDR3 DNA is TGTGCCAGCACCCGAGTGCGGGCGGAGGAAGCTTTCTTT. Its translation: CASTRVRAEEAFF.

In nucleotides, the CDR3 is TGTGCCAGCAGCCCCAAACAGGGTGGGAATAATTCACCCCTCCACTTT. It specifies CASSPKQGGNNSPLHF. This sequence joins TRBV7-9 and TRBJ1-6, with TRBD1 as a possible D gene (6 bases). Per the germline V gene, CDR1 is SEHNR and CDR2 is FQNEAQ (reference sequence). V was trimmed by 5 bases and J by 5 bases, leaving 16 bases between them. The CDR3 consists of 16 residues.

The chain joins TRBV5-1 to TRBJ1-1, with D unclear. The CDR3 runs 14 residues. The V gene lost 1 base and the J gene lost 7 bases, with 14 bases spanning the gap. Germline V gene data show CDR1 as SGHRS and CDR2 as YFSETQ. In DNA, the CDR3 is TGCGCCAGCAGCTTGTCTTCTGGGATGGATGAAGCTTTCTTT. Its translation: CASSLSSGMDEAFF.

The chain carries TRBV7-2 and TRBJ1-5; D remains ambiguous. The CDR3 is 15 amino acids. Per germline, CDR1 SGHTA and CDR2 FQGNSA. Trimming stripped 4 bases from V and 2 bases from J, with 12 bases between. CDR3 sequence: CASSSLRVRNQPQHF. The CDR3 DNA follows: TGTGCCAGCAGCTCTTTGAGGGTGCGCAATCAGCCCCAGCATTTT.